The 17 T cell receptor beta chains reported below all come from one sample, sequenced in a study of PD-L1 blockade in urothelial cancer. Repertoires were generated with immunoSEQ multiplex PCR, while TCRdb's copy carries only in-frame clones and drops some. The table has roughly 50,000 clones, roughly 85% seen once. The source was PBMCs, collected around atezolizumab (anti-PD-L1) treatment. These TCRs come from a man aged 55 to 70 with urothelial cancer.

V and J are TRBV11-2 and TRBJ2-3; D is possibly TRBD2 (7 bases). Germline assignment: CDR1 SGHAT and CDR2 FQNNGV. The CDR3 is made up of 16 amino acids. Trimming took 5 bases from V and 4 from J, leaving 19 bases between them. The CDR3 reads CASSRMGGAVADTQYF. Here the CDR3 DNA reads TGTGCCAGCAGCCGTATGGGGGGGGCGGTGGCAGATACGCAGTATTTT.

This rearrangement joins TRBV11-3 to TRBJ1-3; the D gene is possibly TRBD1 (6 bases). The CDR3 loop spans 18 amino acids. V was cut by 0 bases and J by 5 bases, with 20 bases left in between. Per the germline V gene, CDR1 is SGHNT and CDR2 is YENEEA. CDR3 amino acids: CASSLEVLGAGPRNTIYF. The CDR3, as DNA: TGTGCCAGCAGCTTAGAGGTCTTGGGGGCCGGCCCTCGAAACACCATATATTTT.

This chain uses TRBV7-9 with TRBJ2-7; 13 bases line up with TRBD2. V was clipped by 8 bases and J by 1 base; unmatched bases: 2. The CDR3 extends over 14 amino acids. Per the germline V gene, CDR1 is SEHNR and CDR2 is FQNEAQ (reference sequence). Here the CDR3 reads CASGGLAGSYEQYF. The CDR3 DNA reads as TGTGCCAGCGGGGGACTAGCGGGGTCCTACGAGCAGTACTTC.

This chain connects TRBV7-2 to TRBJ2-3; TRBD2 matches at 8 bases. Germline V lookup: CDR1 SGHTA, CDR2 FQGNSA. This CDR3 has 15 residues. The junction had 3 bases not matched to a gene; V was cut back by 4 bases and J by 0 bases. CDR3 protein: CASSSSGFSTDTQYF. For the CDR3, the DNA is TGTGCCAGCAGCTCTAGCGGGTTCAGCACAGATACGCAGTATTTT.

This clone was counted a single time. V usage is TRBV7-3 and J usage is TRBJ2-7; 13 bases agree with TRBD2. The V and J ends lost 5 bases and 10 bases, in that order; junction bases with no gene match: 5. CDR3 length: 13 residues. Per the germline V gene, CDR1 is SGHTA and CDR2 is FQGTGA. The CDR3 sequence is CASSPGLAGLQYF. CDR3 sequence (DNA): TGTGCCAGCAGCCCGGGACTAGCGGGGCTTCAGTACTTC.

The chain recombines TRBV4-2 with TRBJ2-3; 7 nucleotides match TRBD2. There are 14 residues in the CDR3. Germline V lookup: CDR1 LGHNA, CDR2 YNFKEQ. V was pared by 3 bases and J by 3 bases, with 3 bases of the junction left unmatched. The CDR3: CASSHPGGTDTQYF. CDR3 nucleotide sequence: TGTGCCAGCAGCCACCCCGGGGGGACAGATACGCAGTATTTT.

V is TRBV11-2 and J is TRBJ2-7; 7 bases line up with TRBD2. Losses at the gene ends were 5 bases for V and 0 bases for J; bases not matched to a gene: 16. This CDR3 region has 18 residues. Germline loops: CDR1 SGHAT, CDR2 FQNNGV. CDR3: CASSPRRGSGTLSYEQYF. CDR3 in DNA: TGTGCCAGCAGCCCTAGGAGGGGCAGCGGGACGCTCTCCTACGAGCAGTACTTC.

The chain combines TRBV6-1 with TRBJ2-3; D might be TRBD2 (7 bases). V was shortened by 4 bases and J by 10 bases, with 21 bases between the two germline ends. Germline V gene data show CDR1 as MNHNS and CDR2 as SASEGT. The CDR3 runs to 15 residues. The chain's CDR3 is CASSVGGGANVAQYF. DNA of the CDR3: TGTGCCAGCAGTGTCGGTGGGGGGGCCAATGTAGCGCAGTATTTT.

The V call is TRBV14, the J call TRBJ2-7; 9 nucleotides match TRBD2. In germline, CDR1 is SGHDN, CDR2 FVKESK. J was trimmed by 2 bases and V by 0 bases; bases with no gene match: 11. This CDR3 region has 18 residues. Here the CDR3 DNA reads TGTGCCAGCAGCCAAGATAGCCTCGGGCGGGGGGGCCCCTACGAGCAGTACTTC. Protein: CASSQDSLGRGGPYEQYF.

The gene calls are TRBV11-1 and TRBJ2-7; 8 nucleotides match TRBD1. CDR3 size: 15 residues. The V gene end was trimmed by 5 bases and the J gene end by 3 bases; junction bases not matched to a gene: 9. Germline CDR1 and CDR2: SGHAT and FQDESV (reference sequence). CDR3 protein: CASSPRTGRYYEQYF. CDR3 nucleotides: TGTGCCAGCAGCCCGAGGACAGGGCGGTACTACGAGCAGTACTTC. Supplemented by reference TRBV11-1 and TRBJ2-7, the full variable domain reads EAEVAQSPRYKITEKSQAVAFWCDPISGHATLYWYRQILGQGPELLVQFQDESVVDDSQLPKDRFSAERLKGVDSTLKIQPAELGDSAMYLCASSPRTGRYYEQYFGPGTRLTVT.

CDR3 DNA sequence: TGTGCCAGCAGCACTGGGCAGAGAGATGGGCAGTACTTC. Amino acid sequence: CASSTGQRDGQYF. The V and J genes are TRBV7-3 and TRBJ2-7, with D uncertain. Trimming cost V 5 bases and J 9 bases, with 17 bases left between them. In germline, CDR1 is SGHTA, CDR2 FQGTGA. There are 13 residues in the CDR3. Drawing the rest from reference TRBV7-3 and TRBJ2-7, the complete variable domain is GAGVSQTPSNKVTEKGKYVELRCDPISGHTALYWYRQSLGQGPEFLIYFQGTGAADDSGLPNDRFFAVRPEGSVSTLKIQRTERGDSAVYLCASSTGQRDGQYFGPGTRLTVT.

This sequence joins TRBV7-3 and TRBJ2-7; 9 bases fit TRBD1. CDR1 SGHTA and CDR2 FQGTGA come from the germline V gene. V trimming: 5 bases; J trimming: 4 bases; junction bases outside the gene matches: 3. The CDR3 runs 13 residues. The CDR3 nucleotides read TGTGCCAGCAGCCCAGGACAGGGGTACGAGCAGTACTTC. This sequence encodes CASSPGQGYEQYF.

V usage is TRBV15 and J usage is TRBJ2-3; D call uncertain. Germline CDR1 LNHNV, CDR2 YYDKDF (reference sequence). The CDR3 has 16 amino acids. Trimming removed 0 bases from V and 2 bases from J, with 12 bases in between. The CDR3 DNA is TGTGCCACCAGCAGAGATAAGGCGGCAATCACAGATACGCAGTATTTT. The encoded protein is CATSRDKAAITDTQYF.

The chain carries TRBV19 and TRBJ2-2; D is unresolved. This CDR3 region has 14 residues. The germline V gene encodes CDR1 LNHDA and CDR2 SQIVND (reference sequence). Trimming removed 3 bases at V and 1 base at J, with 6 bases between. In DNA form, the CDR3 reads TGTGCCAGTAGTATTTCACAGAACACCGGGGAGCTGTTTTTT. Its protein is CASSISQNTGELFF.

The rearrangement links TRBV2 to TRBJ2-3; 8 nucleotides match TRBD2. J gave up 4 bases and V 6 bases, and 3 bases lay outside the gene matches. This CDR3 contains 13 residues. The V gene's germline CDR1 is SNHLY and CDR2 FYNNEI. The CDR3 DNA reads as TGTGCCAGCAGGACGGGGGGGTCAGATACGCAGTATTTT. It encodes CASRTGGSDTQYF.

In this sample, this clone turned up a few times. The rearrangement links TRBV30 to TRBJ1-6; D is perhaps TRBD1 (5 bases). The CDR3 runs 16 residues. V shed 3 bases and J shed 8 bases, with 20 bases lying between them. Germline V gene data show CDR1 as GTSNPN and CDR2 as SVGIG (reference sequence). The CDR3 loop is CAWRLLRGGTHSPLHF. The CDR3 DNA is TGTGCCTGGAGATTGCTAAGGGGAGGGACCCATTCACCCCTCCACTTT.

The rearrangement joins TRBV19 to TRBJ2-7, with 8 bases fitting TRBD2. There are 13 residues in the CDR3. Trimming cost V 8 bases and J 6 bases; bases outside gene matches: 9. The V gene's germline CDR1 is LNHDA and CDR2 SQIVND (reference sequence). The CDR3 sequence: CASAGGGFREQYF. In DNA form, the CDR3 reads TGTGCCAGTGCGGGGGGTGGGTTCCGCGAGCAGTACTTC.